The 20 T cell receptor beta chains in this list originate from one sample, sequenced in a study of blood T cell repertoires in COVID-19. Repertoires were generated with immunoSEQ multiplex PCR, while TCRdb's copy carries only in-frame clones and drops some. Found here are roughly 75,000 clones, around 90% of them singletons; the top ten hold around 7%. The source material was peripheral blood. The receptors were gathered from a human donor in a cohort sampled during active COVID-19.

The rearrangement joins TRBV12-3 or TRBV12-4 to TRBJ2-1, with D possibly being TRBD1 (6 bases). The CDR3 consists of 12 residues. With 3 bases removed from V and 9 bases from J, the gap between germline ends came to 9 bases. The CDR3 reads CASSFLQGEQFF. CDR3 in DNA: TGTGCCAGCAGTTTTTTACAGGGTGAGCAGTTCTTC.

This sequence joins TRBV6-5 and TRBJ2-3; 10 nucleotides align to TRBD2. This CDR3 region has 15 residues. Per germline, CDR1 MNHEY and CDR2 SVGAGI. Trimming at V came to 4 bases and at J to 4 bases, leaving 5 bases not matched to a gene. CDR3 in DNA: TGTGCCAGCAGTTGGAGCGGGGGGGAATCAGATACGCAGTATTTT. As protein: CASSWSGGESDTQYF.

The chain employs TRBV5-1 and TRBJ1-1, with 8 nucleotides matching TRBD1. Germline CDR1 is SGHRS and CDR2 is YFSETQ. The CDR3 has 17 residues. V lost 4 bases and J lost 0; bases outside the gene matches: 11. In DNA form, the CDR3 reads TGCGCCAGCAGCCCTGCACAGGGGGTTCCCATGAACACTGAAGCTTTCTTT. Encoded protein: CASSPAQGVPMNTEAFF.

The V and J genes are TRBV5-1 and TRBJ2-7, with D possibly being TRBD1 (5 bases). This CDR3 has 19 amino acids. Germline CDR1 and CDR2: SGHRS and YFSETQ. Trimming cost V 0 bases and J 0 bases, with 22 bases left between them. The CDR3 DNA sequence: TGCGCCAGCAGCTTGGACCTCACGAAGGGGCGGAAGAGCTCCTACGAGCAGTACTTC. It codes for CASSLDLTKGRKSSYEQYF.

The chain carries TRBV19 and TRBJ1-1, with 9 bases lining up with TRBD1. The CDR3 has 16 amino acids. V shed 4 bases, J shed 5 bases, and the junction held 11 bases outside the gene matches. Germline assignment: CDR1 LNHDA and CDR2 SQIVND (reference sequence). CDR3 coding DNA: TGTGCCAGTAGTACTCCACTGGGGACAGGGAGTACTGAAGCTTTCTTT. Translated, it gives CASSTPLGTGSTEAFF.

V usage is TRBV6-5 and J usage is TRBJ2-7; D possibly corresponds to TRBD2 (5 bases). The CDR3 spans 15 residues. Germline loops: CDR1 MNHEY, CDR2 SVGAGI. Trimming took 0 bases from V and 1 from J, leaving 10 bases between them. DNA of the CDR3: TGTGCCAGCAGTTACTCCCTAGGGAGTTCCTACGAGCAGTACTTC. Translating gives CASSYSLGSSYEQYF.

V and J are TRBV13 and TRBJ2-1, with 10 bases that match TRBD2. V shed 0 bases, J shed 7 bases, and the junction held 12 bases outside the gene matches. The CDR3 runs 18 residues. The germline gives CDR1 PRHDT, CDR2 FYEKMQ (reference sequence). CDR3 loop: CASSLGLGASGGQNEQFF. As DNA, the CDR3 is TGTGCCAGCAGCTTAGGCCTCGGGGCTAGCGGGGGTCAGAATGAGCAGTTCTTC.

The V call is TRBV19, the J call TRBJ2-1; a possible D gene is TRBD2 (7 bases). V was clipped by 7 bases and J by 7 bases, with 23 bases between them. This CDR3 region has 16 residues. Germline CDR1 is LNHDA and CDR2 is SQIVND (reference sequence). Written as DNA, the CDR3 is TGTGCCAGTATGGAGGATGGGGGGGGGCAGTGGAATGAGCAGTTCTTC. This encodes CASMEDGGGQWNEQFF. Combining the CDR3 with reference TRBV19 and TRBJ2-1 gives the whole variable domain DGGITQSPKYLFRKEGQNVTLSCEQNLNHDAMYWYRQDPGQGLRLIYYSQIVNDFQKGDIAEGYSVSREKKESFPLTVTSAQKNPTAFYLCASMEDGGGQWNEQFFGPGTRLTVL.

The gene calls are TRBV5-1 and TRBJ2-3, with 10 bases lining up with TRBD1. With 2 bases clipped from V and 3 bases from J, the junction kept 6 bases outside the gene matches. The CDR3 spans 16 residues. The germline V gene has CDR1 SGHRS and CDR2 YFSETQ. DNA of the CDR3: TGCGCCAGCAGCTTTGTGACAGGGGGCAGGACAGATACGCAGTATTTT. Its translation is CASSFVTGGRTDTQYF.

The chain carries TRBV9 and TRBJ1-6; D is uncertain. CDR3 length equals 14 residues. With 2 bases removed from V and 9 bases from J, the gap between germline ends came to 12 bases. Germline loops: CDR1 SGDLS, CDR2 YYNGEE. The CDR3 reads CASSVAGMSSPLHF. CDR3 nucleotide sequence: TGTGCCAGCAGCGTCGCGGGGATGAGTTCACCCCTCCACTTT. The complete variable domain, with remaining parts taken from reference TRBV9 and TRBJ1-6, reads DSGVTQTPKHLITATGQRVTLRCSPRSGDLSVYWYQQSLDQGLQFLIQYYNGEERAKGNILERFSAQQFPDLHSELNLSSLELGDSALYFCASSVAGMSSPLHFGNGTRLTVT.

The chain joins TRBV7-2 to TRBJ2-5; 7 nucleotides match TRBD1. After removal of 5 bases from V and 2 bases from J, the junction contained 5 bases not matched to a gene. This CDR3 is built from 14 residues. CDR1 and CDR2 (germline): SGHTA, FQGNSA. The CDR3 nucleotides are TGTGCCAGCAGCCTGGGACAGCTGCAAGAGACCCAGTACTTC. Its translation is CASSLGQLQETQYF.

The chain links TRBV25-1 to TRBJ2-3, with 7 positions matching TRBD1. Germline CDR1 reads MGHDK; CDR2 reads SYGVNS. This CDR3 is 16 amino acids long. Trimming took 1 base from V and 2 from J; bases not matched to a gene: 6. CDR3 DNA: TGTGCCAGCAGTGAATTGGGGACAGCCAACACAGATACGCAGTATTTT. Amino acids: CASSELGTANTDTQYF.

The J gene is TRBJ1-2, the V gene TRBV2; perhaps TRBD1 as D (6 bases). Looked up from germline, CDR1 is SNHLY and CDR2 is FYNNEI. The CDR3 sequence is 14 residues long. V was shortened by 4 bases and J by 1 base, with 10 bases between the two germline ends. CDR3 DNA sequence: TGTGCCAGCAGTGCCGGGACACTTAACTATGGCTACACCTTC. It codes for CASSAGTLNYGYTF.

The rearrangement joins TRBV20-1 to TRBJ2-7, with D tentatively TRBD2 (6 bases). The CDR3 is made up of 11 amino acids. The V gene's germline CDR1 is DFQATT and CDR2 SNEGSKA (reference sequence). The V end lost 3 bases, the J end lost 6 bases, and 9 bases lay between the germline ends. CDR3 residues: CSASGTREQYF. CDR3 nucleotides: TGCAGTGCTAGTGGGACTCGCGAGCAGTACTTC.

In this sample, this clone turned up once. The chain couples TRBV2 to TRBJ1-2; no definite D call. The CDR3 runs 14 residues. Trimming stripped 1 base from V and 5 bases from J, with 11 bases between. Germline CDR1 reads SNHLY; CDR2 reads FYNNEI. DNA of the CDR3: TGTGCCAGCAGTGAAGAAACCGGGAGGTATGGCTACACCTTC. This translates into CASSEETGRYGYTF.

CDR3 region: CASSWTSGTGTGNEQFF. CDR3 sequence (DNA): TGCGCCAGCAGCTGGACTTCCGGGACAGGTACAGGCAATGAGCAGTTCTTC. V and J are TRBV5-1 and TRBJ2-1; TRBD1 agrees at 8 bases. From germline, CDR1 is SGHRS and CDR2 YFSETQ. V trimming: 3 bases; J trimming: 6 bases; junction bases outside the gene matches: 14. CDR3 length: 17 amino acids.

The gene calls are TRBV7-9 and TRBJ1-1; the D is unclear. The CDR3 length is 14 residues. V was pared by 5 bases and J by 5 bases, with 15 bases between. Germline loops: CDR1 SEHNR, CDR2 FQNEAQ (reference sequence). CDR3 loop: CASSPPEDRTEAFF. In nucleotides, the CDR3 is TGTGCCAGCAGCCCCCCCGAGGATAGGACTGAAGCTTTCTTT.

The chain joins TRBV7-6 to TRBJ1-1; a weak D match, TRBD1 (5 bases). Germline CDR1 reads SGHVS; CDR2 reads FNYEAQ. Between the trimmed V and J ends, which lost 4 bases and 4 bases, there was a span of 19 bases. There are 16 residues in the CDR3. Here the CDR3 DNA reads TGTGCCAGCAGCTCAAACGGAGGGGTCGTAGGCACTGAAGCTTTCTTT. Amino acid sequence: CASSSNGGVVGTEAFF.

The chain carries TRBV19 and TRBJ2-5; TRBD1 matches at 8 bases. V lost 3 bases, J lost 3 bases, and 12 bases stayed unmatched. The CDR3 sequence is 17 residues long. Looked up from germline, CDR1 is LNHDA and CDR2 is SQIVND (reference sequence). CDR3 sequence: CASSIAQGVFGEETQYF. The CDR3 coding sequence is TGTGCCAGTAGTATCGCACAGGGGGTTTTCGGCGAAGAGACCCAGTACTTC.

The CDR3 is CASSHNSGGYTF. The CDR3 region has the DNA TGTGCCAGCAGTCATAATTCAGGAGGCTACACCTTC. V is TRBV12-3 or TRBV12-4 and J is TRBJ1-2, with D hard to call. V lost 5 bases and J 8 bases, leaving 12 bases between the germline ends. There are 12 residues in the CDR3.